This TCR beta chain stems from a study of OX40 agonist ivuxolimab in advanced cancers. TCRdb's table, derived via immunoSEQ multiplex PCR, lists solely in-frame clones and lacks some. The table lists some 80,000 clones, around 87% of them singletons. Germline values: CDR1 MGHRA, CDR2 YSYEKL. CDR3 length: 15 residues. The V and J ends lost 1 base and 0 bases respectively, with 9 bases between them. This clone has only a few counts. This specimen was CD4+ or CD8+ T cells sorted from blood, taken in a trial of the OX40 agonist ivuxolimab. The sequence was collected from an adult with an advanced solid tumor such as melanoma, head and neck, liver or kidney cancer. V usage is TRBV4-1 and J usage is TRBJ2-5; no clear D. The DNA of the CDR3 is TGCGCCAGCAGCCAAGCCAAAGCAAACCAAGAGACCCAGTACTTC. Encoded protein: CASSQAKANQETQYF.